This T cell receptor (beta chain) was obtained from a study of T cells expressing NK-cell markers. On the study more broadly: There were seven HCMV-seropositive donors and one seronegative donor among the eight sequenced. Study-wide findings and caveats: It remained uncertain whether the expanded NKG2C+ T cell clones were specific for HCMV antigens. Among CD8+ T cells from 5 to 7 donors, dominant NKG2C+ clonotypes accounted for about 1.0-7.5%.

Scientists made TCR beta cDNA using 5'RACE template switching with UMIs. TCRdb re-called the 5' RACE reads and shows each CDR3 protein once, DNA omitted. Its table records a few hundred thousand distinct CDR3 sequences. Points on this clonotype: The antigen is unknown.

This CDR3 contains 13 residues. The V gene's germline CDR1 is DFQATT and CDR2 SNEGSKA (reference sequence). The TCR originated in a man aged 18 to 35 in good health. The chain links TRBV20-1 to TRBJ1-2; the TRBD1 assignment by TCRdb is unverifiable without DNA. Sequencing was carried out using blood T cells: a sorted CD56 or NKG2C T cell subset, CD4+ or CD8+ T cells, or bulk PBMC T cells (not recorded which). Here the CDR3 reads CSAPRTGNYGYTF.